One TCR beta chain is described in this entry. Germline V gene data show CDR1 as SNHLY and CDR2 as FYNNEI. The CDR3 runs to 12 residues. The V gene lost 5 bases and the J gene lost 6 bases, with 11 bases spanning the gap. The repertoire was sequenced with immunoSEQ multiplex PCR; TCRdb's copy has only in-frame clones and lacks some. Of more than 150,000 clones listed, about 82% were seen once; the top ten hold roughly 5%. This sample is drawn from a study of blood T cell repertoires in COVID-19. The chain recombines TRBV2 with TRBJ2-7; maybe TRBD2 (5 bases). This clonotype was sampled from a woman in her twenties or thirties with acute or convalescent COVID-19. Sequencing was done on a sample of peripheral blood. CDR3 sequence: CASSRTVGEQYF. The CDR3 DNA reads as TGTGCCAGCAGTAGGACTGTGGGCGAGCAGTACTTC. The whole variable domain, remainder taken from reference TRBV2 and TRBJ2-7, is EPEVTQTPSHQVTQMGQEVILRCVPISNHLYFYWYRQILGQKVEFLVSFYNNEISEKSEIFDDQFSVERPDGSNFTLKIRSTKLEDSAMYFCASSRTVGEQYFGPGTRLTVT.